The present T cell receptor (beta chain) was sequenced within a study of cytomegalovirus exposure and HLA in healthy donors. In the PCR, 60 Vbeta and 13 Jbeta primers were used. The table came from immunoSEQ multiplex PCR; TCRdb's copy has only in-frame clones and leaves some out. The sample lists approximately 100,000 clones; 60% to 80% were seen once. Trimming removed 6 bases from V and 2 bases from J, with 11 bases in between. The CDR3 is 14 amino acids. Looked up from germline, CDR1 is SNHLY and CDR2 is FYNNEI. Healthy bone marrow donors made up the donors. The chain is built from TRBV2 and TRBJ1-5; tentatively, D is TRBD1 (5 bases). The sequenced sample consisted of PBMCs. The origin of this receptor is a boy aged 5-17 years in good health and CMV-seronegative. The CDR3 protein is CASRGRGGNQPQHF. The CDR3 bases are TGTGCCAGCAGGGGGCGGGGGGGCAATCAGCCCCAGCATTTT.